One T cell receptor beta chain is described in this entry. The antigen is undetermined. This table comes from immunoSEQ multiplex PCR, and its TCRdb copy is limited to in-frame clones, with some not included. The data contain about 95,000 clones, around 84% of them singletons. The data are from a study of cytomegalovirus exposure and HLA in healthy donors. Study conclusions and caveats: Using the classifier, cytomegalovirus status was reportedly diagnosed with high specificity and sensitivity. 150 or so TCR beta chains were listed as cytomegalovirus-associated.

Trimming took 0 bases from V and 3 from J; bases not matched to a gene: 7. Per germline, CDR1 GTSNPN and CDR2 SVGIG (reference sequence). The CDR3 is 15 amino acids. Sequencing was carried out using PBMCs. This chain joins TRBV30 and TRBJ1-2; TRBD1 matches 7 bases. The receptor was isolated from a man aged 18 to 35 in good health and CMV-seropositive. The CDR3 nucleotides read TGTGCCTGGAGTGTACTCGCGGGACAGCACTATGGCTACACCTTC. Amino acids: CAWSVLAGQHYGYTF.